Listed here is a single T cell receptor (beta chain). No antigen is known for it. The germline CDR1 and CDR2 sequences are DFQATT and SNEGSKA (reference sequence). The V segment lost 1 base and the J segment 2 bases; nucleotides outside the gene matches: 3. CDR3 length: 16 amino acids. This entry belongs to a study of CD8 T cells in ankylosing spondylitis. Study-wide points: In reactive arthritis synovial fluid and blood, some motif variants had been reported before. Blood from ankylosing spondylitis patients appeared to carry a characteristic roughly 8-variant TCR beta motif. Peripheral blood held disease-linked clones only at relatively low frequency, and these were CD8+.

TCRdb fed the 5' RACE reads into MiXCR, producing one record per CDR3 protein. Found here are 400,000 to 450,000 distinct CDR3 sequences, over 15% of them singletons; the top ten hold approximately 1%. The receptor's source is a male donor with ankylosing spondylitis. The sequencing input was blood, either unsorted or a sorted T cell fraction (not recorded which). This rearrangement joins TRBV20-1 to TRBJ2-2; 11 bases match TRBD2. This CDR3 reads CSARVAGGVNTGELFF. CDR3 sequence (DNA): TGCAGTGCTAGAGTAGCGGGGGGGGTAAACACCGGGGAGCTGTTTTTT.